These 5 T cell receptor beta chains originate from one sample sequenced in a study of T cell repertoires in cytomegalovirus infection. Using its own MiXCR run on the reads, TCRdb lists one record per CDR3 protein. The sample holds about 71,000 distinct CDR3 sequences, 20% to 25% seen once. No antigens are known for them. The source material was CD8+ T cells from cultured PBMCs, sampled from culture after CMV antigen stimulation. The receptor source for this set is a human donor in good health (CMV status not recorded). Some clones in this sample may be carry-over from other donors' samples.

J is TRBJ2-3 and V is TRBV29-1; 11 nucleotides match TRBD1. Trimming removed 3 bases from V and 1 base from J; junction bases left unmatched: 6. Germline values: CDR1 SQVTM, CDR2 ANQGSEA. The CDR3 extends over 16 amino acids. Here the CDR3 DNA reads TGCAGCGTTGACCCGGACAGGGGGCAAGGCACAGATACGCAGTATTTT. This encodes CSVDPDRGQGTDTQYF.

This chain links TRBV4-1 with TRBJ2-7; D not resolved. The V end lost 4 bases, the J end lost 4 bases, and 11 bases lay between the germline ends. This CDR3 has 13 residues. In germline, CDR1 is MGHRA, CDR2 YSYEKL. CDR3 DNA sequence: TGCGCCAGCAGCCGCCCGGGTGGGTACGAGCAGTACTTC. Residues: CASSRPGGYEQYF.

This clonotype was counted only a few times. This chain connects TRBV27 to TRBJ1-6; no clear D gene. CDR3 length: 14 residues. The V gene lost 3 bases and the J gene lost 3 bases, with 6 bases spanning the gap. Germline CDR1 is MNHEY and CDR2 is SMNVEV (reference sequence). In nucleotides, the CDR3 is TGTGCCAGCAGTTTGCCCCGCTATAATTCACCCCTCCACTTT. Protein product: CASSLPRYNSPLHF.

The chain has TRBV30 and TRBJ1-5, with a possible D match to TRBD1 (5 bases). The CDR3 has 14 amino acids. The V and J ends lost 0 bases and 3 bases respectively, with 9 bases between them. Germline V gene data show CDR1 as GTSNPN and CDR2 as SVGIG (reference sequence). This CDR3 is CAWSVTGYNQPQHF. In DNA, the CDR3 is TGTGCCTGGAGTGTCACAGGTTACAATCAGCCCCAGCATTTT.

Ten or more counts support this clonotype. The chain is built from TRBV12-3 or TRBV12-4 and TRBJ1-1; 8 bases match TRBD1. J lost 6 bases, V lost 0 bases, and 6 bases had no gene match. CDR3 length equals 15 residues. In DNA form, the CDR3 reads TGTGCCAGCAGTTTAGCCTCAGGGGGCATGCCTGAAGCTTTCTTT. This encodes CASSLASGGMPEAFF.